This T cell receptor (beta chain) was identified in a study of cytomegalovirus exposure and HLA in healthy donors. Trimming took off 5 bases at V and 1 base at J, with 11 bases between the two ends. The germline V gene has CDR1 MNHEY and CDR2 SVGAGI. This CDR3 is built from 14 residues. On this clone: No antigen is known for it.

Study results and limitations: Cytomegalovirus status was reportedly diagnosed by the classifier with high sensitivity and specificity. A missense variant in DCLRE1C was later tied to TCR beta V- and J-gene trimming. Based on reports, TCR beta sequences accurately predicted HLA-A and HLA-B alleles for most subjects.

PCR involved 60 Vbeta and 13 Jbeta primers. Profiled with immunoSEQ multiplex PCR; TCRdb holds only in-frame clones, not every one. The sample shows 250,000 or so clones, around 90% of them seen only once. The sequenced material came from PBMCs. The chain has TRBV6-5 and TRBJ1-1; TRBD1 is a possible D gene (5 bases). This TCR came from a girl aged 2 to 9 in good health and CMV-seronegative. Written as DNA, the CDR3 is TGTGCCAGCAGTGCGGGACCGCCGAACACTGAAGCTTTCTTT. It translates to CASSAGPPNTEAFF.